These 32 T cell receptor beta chains originate from one sample sequenced in a study of blood T cell repertoires in COVID-19. The table came from immunoSEQ multiplex PCR; TCRdb's copy has only in-frame clones and leaves some out. Of approximately 530,000 clones in the sample, approximately 88% were seen once. The sequenced sample was peripheral blood. Every receptor here comes from a woman in her forties or fifties with COVID-19, enrolled during active disease.

This clone was recorded once. J is TRBJ1-1 and V is TRBV6-1; TRBD1 matches 7 bases. This CDR3 contains 16 residues. Germline CDR1 and CDR2: MNHNS and SASEGT. V gave up 3 bases and J gave up 5 bases; unmatched junction bases: 12. The CDR3 protein is CASSDDRATASTEAFF. The CDR3 nucleotides are TGTGCCAGCAGTGACGACAGGGCGACAGCGAGTACTGAAGCTTTCTTT.

This clone was counted a single time. The chain has TRBV27 and TRBJ1-2; TRBD1 aligns across 8 bases. V gave up 5 bases and J gave up 10 bases; unmatched junction bases: 6. This CDR3 has 12 residues. Germline CDR1 reads MNHEY; CDR2 reads SMNVEV (reference sequence). The CDR3 here is CASSTGGRDYTF. CDR3 in DNA: TGTGCCAGCAGTACAGGGGGGAGGGACTACACCTTC.

The CDR3 nucleotides read TGCGCCAGCAGCCAAGATCGGGGGCTAGCGGGGGCCCTTCGGGCCGAGCAGTACTTC. It translates to CASSQDRGLAGALRAEQYF. The chain recombines TRBV4-1 with TRBJ2-7; 10 bases map to TRBD2. V lost 0 bases to trimming and J lost 6 bases; unmatched junction nucleotides: 17. The germline gives CDR1 MGHRA, CDR2 YSYEKL. The CDR3 spans 19 residues.

Concerning this clone: One end of the junction does not line up with germline, which may come from a read error. This chain joins TRBV5-1 and TRBJ1-3; D is uncertain. CDR3 length equals 14 residues. Germline V gives CDR1 SGHRS, CDR2 YFSETQ. This chain's CDR3 is CASSLGPTGDTIYF. The CDR3 DNA sequence: TGCGCCAGCAGCTTGGGGCCGACTGGAGACACCATATATTTT.

This chain joins TRBV5-1 and TRBJ1-1; D is unclear. The germline V gene encodes CDR1 SGHRS and CDR2 YFSETQ. Trimming left V 0 bases short and J 7 bases short, with 7 bases between. The CDR3 covers 12 residues. The CDR3 region has the DNA TGCGCCAGCAGCTTGGCGGGGTATGAAGCTTTCTTT. It specifies CASSLAGYEAFF.

The chain uses TRBV24-1 and TRBJ2-1, with TRBD1 identical over 9 bases. The CDR3 totals 18 residues. With 1 base clipped from V and 7 bases from J, the junction kept 13 bases outside the gene matches. Germline V gene sequence: CDR1 KGHDR, CDR2 SFDVKD. The CDR3 loop reads CATSDFEGQGNGENEQFF. As DNA, the CDR3 is TGTGCCACCAGTGATTTTGAGGGACAGGGAAACGGGGAGAATGAGCAGTTCTTC.

The J gene is TRBJ1-1, the V gene TRBV3-1 (or the pseudogene TRBV3-2); TRBD1 is a possible D gene (5 bases). CDR1 LGHDT and CDR2 YNNKEL come from the germline V gene (reference sequence). The CDR3 length is 14 residues. Trimming shortened V by 4 bases and J by 5 bases, and 14 bases separated the two germline ends. CDR3: CASSRQTSGTEAFF. The DNA of the CDR3 is TGTGCCAGCAGCCGACAGACTTCAGGGACTGAAGCTTTCTTT.

V gene TRBV29-1 combines with J gene TRBJ2-1; unclear D gene. V lost 4 bases, J lost 0 bases, and 10 bases lay in between. In germline, CDR1 is SQVTM, CDR2 ANQGSEA. The CDR3 has 14 amino acids. The CDR3 DNA follows: TGCAGCGTTGTGGGCCTCAGCTCCTACAATGAGCAGTTCTTC. Amino acids: CSVVGLSSYNEQFF.

The genes are TRBV11-2 and TRBJ2-6, with D perhaps TRBD1 (5 bases). The V and J ends lost 5 bases and 0 bases respectively, with 8 bases between them. Per the germline V gene, CDR1 is SGHAT and CDR2 is FQNNGV. This CDR3 spans 15 amino acids. CDR3 nucleotides: TGTGCCAGCAGCGTCACAGGCTCTGGGGCCAACGTCCTGACTTTC. Translated, it gives CASSVTGSGANVLTF.

The chain recombines TRBV19 with TRBJ1-5; TRBD1 matches 7 bases. Germline V CDR1 and CDR2: LNHDA, SQIVND (reference sequence). Unmatched junction bases numbered 6, after V lost 4 bases and J lost 0 bases. The CDR3 spans 16 residues. Written as DNA, the CDR3 is TGTGCCAGTAGTAGGCTAGGACAGGATAGCAATCAGCCCCAGCATTTT. Protein: CASSRLGQDSNQPQHF.

CDR3 sequence reads: CASTPGQGDFYGYTF. The CDR3 DNA follows: TGTGCCAGTACCCCCGGGCAGGGCGACTTCTATGGCTACACCTTC. The chain links TRBV19 to TRBJ1-2, with D maybe TRBD1 (5 bases). Germline V gene lookup returns CDR1 LNHDA and CDR2 SQIVND (reference sequence). This CDR3 has 15 amino acids. The ends were cut back, 7 bases at V and 4 bases at J, with 19 bases in the middle. Combining the CDR3 with reference TRBV19 and TRBJ1-2 gives the whole variable domain DGGITQSPKYLFRKEGQNVTLSCEQNLNHDAMYWYRQDPGQGLRLIYYSQIVNDFQKGDIAEGYSVSREKKESFPLTVTSAQKNPTAFYLCASTPGQGDFYGYTFGSGTRLTVV.

This clone turned up a few times. This chain uses TRBV11-2 with TRBJ2-2; D unclear. The V gene lost 3 bases and the J gene lost 0 bases, with 8 bases spanning the gap. The CDR3 is 15 residues long. The germline V gene has CDR1 SGHAT and CDR2 FQNNGV. The CDR3 DNA follows: TGTGCCAGCAGCTTGCTAAACGCGAACACCGGGGAGCTGTTTTTT. Encoded protein: CASSLLNANTGELFF. Full variable domain (missing parts from reference TRBV11-2 and TRBJ2-2): EAGVAQSPRYKIIEKRQSVAFWCNPISGHATLYWYQQILGQGPKLLIQFQNNGVVDDSQLPKDRFSAERLKGVDSTLKIQPAKLEDSAVYLCASSLLNANTGELFFGEGSRLTVL.

This chain connects TRBV4-1 to TRBJ2-3; a weak D match, TRBD2 (6 bases). V lost 5 bases, J lost 0 bases, and 15 bases lay in between. The CDR3 is 16 residues long. CDR1 MGHRA and CDR2 YSYEKL come from the germline V gene. CDR3 region: CASSSRLVPSTDTQYF. CDR3 in DNA: TGCGCCAGCAGCTCCCGACTAGTCCCTAGCACAGATACGCAGTATTTT.

V and J are TRBV2 and TRBJ2-1; 8 bases align to TRBD2. This CDR3 spans 15 amino acids. Trimming cost V 4 bases and J 6 bases; bases outside gene matches: 8. Germline CDR1 is SNHLY and CDR2 is FYNNEI. CDR3 DNA: TGTGCCAGCAGTGCGAGGGAACGGGGGGGCAATGAGCAGTTCTTC. It codes for CASSARERGGNEQFF.

The chain uses TRBV9 and TRBJ1-5; no firm D call. Germline CDR1 reads SGDLS; CDR2 reads YYNGEE. The V gene lost 0 bases and the J gene lost 6 bases, with 10 bases spanning the gap. This CDR3 is 14 amino acids long. The CDR3 nucleotides are TGTGCCAGCAGCGTAGGCGGGGTAGGTCAGCCCCAGCATTTT. Translation: CASSVGGVGQPQHF.

This chain joins TRBV6-5 and TRBJ1-6, with D maybe TRBD1 (5 bases). Germline CDR1 reads MNHEY; CDR2 reads SVGAGI. CDR3 length equals 16 residues. Trimming took off 0 bases at V and 8 bases at J, with 14 bases between the two ends. DNA of the CDR3: TGTGCCAGCAGTTACTCTTCCGGGGGATTTGATTCACCCCTCCACTTT. Protein: CASSYSSGGFDSPLHF.

This clone has a single count. The chain couples TRBV19 to TRBJ1-1; D unclear. V lost 2 bases and J 0 bases, leaving 4 bases between the germline ends. The CDR3 spans 13 residues. CDR1 and CDR2 from the germline V gene are LNHDA and SQIVND (reference sequence). The DNA for the CDR3 is TGTGCCAGTAGTATATACATGAACACTGAAGCTTTCTTT. Encoded protein: CASSIYMNTEAFF.

The rearrangement links TRBV11-2 to TRBJ1-2; 7 positions agree with TRBD1. Germline V gene sequence: CDR1 SGHAT, CDR2 FQNNGV. The CDR3 loop spans 12 amino acids. The J segment lost 10 bases and the V segment lost 7 bases, leaving 9 bases of the junction unmatched. The CDR3 spells CASIIDRVIYTF. The CDR3 nucleotides read TGTGCCAGCATCATCGACAGGGTAATCTACACCTTC.

V gene TRBV28 combines with J gene TRBJ2-7, with 7 bases aligning to TRBD2. Germline loops: CDR1 MDHEN, CDR2 SYDVKM. The CDR3 loop spans 14 amino acids. The junction had 2 bases not matched to a gene; V was cut back by 0 bases and J by 3 bases. The CDR3 reads CASSLWASGYEQYF. Here the CDR3 DNA reads TGTGCCAGCAGTTTATGGGCTAGCGGCTACGAGCAGTACTTC.

The chain joins TRBV30 to TRBJ2-1; 10 nucleotides line up with TRBD1. Trimming cost V 3 bases and J 7 bases; bases outside gene matches: 6. The CDR3 spans 14 residues. Germline lookup yields CDR1 GTSNPN and CDR2 SVGIG (reference sequence). The CDR3 region is CAWSRQGAGNEQFF. DNA of the CDR3: TGTGCCTGGAGCCGACAGGGGGCAGGGAATGAGCAGTTCTTC.

The chain employs TRBV6-1 and TRBJ2-4; TRBD2 might be the D (6 bases). Trimming removed 0 bases at V and 8 bases at J, with 11 bases between. The CDR3 covers 14 residues. CDR1 is MNHNS and CDR2 is SASEGT in the germline V gene. This CDR3 reads CASSEAGGTDIQYF. For the CDR3, the DNA is TGTGCCAGCAGTGAAGCCGGGGGAACAGACATTCAGTACTTC.

The gene calls are TRBV10-1 and TRBJ1-4, with D tentatively TRBD1 (5 bases). V lost 0 bases and J 6 bases, leaving 8 bases between the germline ends. The CDR3 length is 14 residues. Germline V CDR1 and CDR2: WNHNN, SYGVQD (reference sequence). The CDR3 sequence is CASSESIGDEKLFF. In DNA, the CDR3 is TGCGCCAGCAGTGAGTCGATAGGGGATGAAAAACTGTTTTTT.

V is TRBV9 and J is TRBJ1-6; D may be TRBD1 (5 bases). Trimming took 4 bases from V and 8 from J, leaving 13 bases between them. This CDR3 is built from 14 residues. Germline V CDR1 and CDR2: SGDLS, YYNGEE. CDR3 bases: TGTGCCAGCAGCCCCAGACAGTTTGATTCACCCCTCCACTTT. Translated: CASSPRQFDSPLHF. Filled out from reference TRBV9 and TRBJ1-6, the complete variable domain reads DSGVTQTPKHLITATGQRVTLRCSPRSGDLSVYWYQQSLDQGLQFLIQYYNGEERAKGNILERFSAQQFPDLHSELNLSSLELGDSALYFCASSPRQFDSPLHFGNGTRLTVT.

This clone has more than one count but fewer than ten. V gene TRBV7-2 combines with J gene TRBJ1-3; possibly TRBD1 for D (5 bases). The germline gives CDR1 SGHTA, CDR2 FQGNSA. Trimming cost V 0 bases and J 4 bases, with 10 bases left between them. This CDR3 region has 15 residues. CDR3 residues: CASSLASGSGNTIYF. Here the CDR3 DNA reads TGTGCCAGCAGCTTAGCGTCAGGGTCGGGAAACACCATATATTTT.

This clone was seen only once. The rearrangement links TRBV7-9 to TRBJ1-2; the D gene is possibly TRBD1 (5 bases). The ends were cut back, 5 bases at V and 8 bases at J, with 12 bases in the middle. The CDR3 runs 12 residues. Looked up from germline, CDR1 is SEHNR and CDR2 is FQNEAQ (reference sequence). Here the CDR3 DNA reads TGTGCCAGCAGCCCCTCCCGGGGGGGCTACACCTTC. It is translated as CASSPSRGGYTF.

The chain links TRBV4-1 to TRBJ2-1; D call uncertain. Germline CDR1 is MGHRA and CDR2 is YSYEKL. The CDR3 runs 15 residues. Between the trimmed V and J ends, which lost 1 base and 8 bases, there was a span of 15 bases. CDR3 sequence (DNA): TGCGCCAGCAGCCAAGTTAACACGGGTGGTGATGAGCAGTTCTTC. Residues: CASSQVNTGGDEQFF.

The chain couples TRBV5-5 to TRBJ2-7; D gene unclear. Germline V CDR1 and CDR2: SGHKS, YYEKEE (reference sequence). V was trimmed by 5 bases and J by 2 bases, leaving 20 bases between them. This CDR3 has 16 amino acids. The CDR3 loop reads CASRPGSLFTPYEQYF. The CDR3 nucleotides read TGTGCCAGCAGACCCGGGTCATTATTTACTCCCTACGAGCAGTACTTC. Supplemented by reference TRBV5-5 and TRBJ2-7, the full variable domain reads DAGVTQSPTHLIKTRGQQVTLRCSPISGHKSVSWYQQVLGQGPQFIFQYYEKEERGRGNFPDRFSARQFPNYSSELNVNALLLGDSALYLCASRPGSLFTPYEQYFGPGTRLTVT.

The gene calls are TRBV10-3 and TRBJ1-5, with a weak D call TRBD1 (6 bases). V lost 11 bases and J 3 bases, leaving 14 bases between the germline ends. This CDR3 is 13 amino acids long. The germline V gene has CDR1 ENHRY and CDR2 SYGVKD. The CDR3 is CAHRQGINQPQHF. As DNA, the CDR3 is TGTGCCCACCGTCAGGGGATCAATCAGCCCCAGCATTTT.

In DNA, the CDR3 is TGTGCCAGCTCACATGGACTAGCGGGGGTTCCCATCTACGAGCAGTACTTC. Its protein product is CASSHGLAGVPIYEQYF. The chain couples TRBV18 to TRBJ2-7; 13 bases are a match to TRBD2. CDR3 length: 17 amino acids. Trimming at V came to 4 bases and at J to 3 bases, leaving 9 bases not matched to a gene. The germline gives CDR1 KGHSH, CDR2 LQKENI. Full variable domain (rest looked up from reference TRBV18 and TRBJ2-7): NAGVMQNPRHLVRRRGQEARLRCSPMKGHSHVYWYRQLPEEGLKFMVYLQKENIIDESGMPKERFSAEFPKEGPSILRIQQVVRGDSAAYFCASSHGLAGVPIYEQYFGPGTRLTVT.

This clone was counted only a few times. This chain joins TRBV2 and TRBJ2-7; 8 nucleotides match TRBD1. From germline, CDR1 is SNHLY and CDR2 FYNNEI. The trim removed 3 bases at V and 3 bases at J, leaving 4 bases unmatched. The CDR3 consists of 14 residues. The DNA of the CDR3 is TGTGCCAGCAGTGAGGACAGGGCAAACTACGAGCAGTACTTC. Residues: CASSEDRANYEQYF. The full variable domain, in which reference TRBV2 and TRBJ2-7 provide the parts outside the CDR3, is EPEVTQTPSHQVTQMGQEVILRCVPISNHLYFYWYRQILGQKVEFLVSFYNNEISEKSEIFDDQFSVERPDGSNFTLKIRSTKLEDSAMYFCASSEDRANYEQYFGPGTRLTVT.

The chain couples TRBV4-1 to TRBJ1-5; no clear D. CDR3 length equals 16 residues. In germline, CDR1 is MGHRA, CDR2 YSYEKL. Trimming shortened V by 4 bases and J by 0 bases, and 13 bases separated the two germline ends. DNA for the CDR3: TGCGCCAGCAGCCGGACTGAAACAGATAGCAATCAGCCCCAGCATTTT. It specifies CASSRTETDSNQPQHF.

J is TRBJ2-7 and V is TRBV9; possibly TRBD2 for D (5 bases). Germline CDR1 and CDR2: SGDLS and YYNGEE. The CDR3 spans 12 residues. V was shortened by 4 bases and J by 3 bases, with 8 bases between the two germline ends. CDR3: CASSPEGYEQYF. The CDR3 nucleotides are TGTGCCAGCAGCCCCGAGGGCTACGAGCAGTACTTC.